This is a list of T cell receptor beta chains from one sample in a study of tumor-infiltrating lymphocytes in oesophageal squamous cell carcinoma. MiXCR, applied by TCRdb to the PCR reads, yields one record per CDR3 protein. Among about 10,000 distinct CDR3 sequences listed, under 70% were seen once. The sample comprised esophageal tumor tissue. Receptors were obtained from a female donor with esophageal squamous cell carcinoma. The CDR3 runs from the conserved cysteine through the conserved F or W. D genes are given only for firm matches.

v_gene: TRBV6-8
d_gene: TRBD2
j_gene: NA
CDR3aa: CASSYSGSGSSYNEQFF

v_gene: TRBV7-2
d_gene: NA
j_gene: TRBJ2-3
CDR3aa: CASSFGRTDTQYF

v_gene: TRBV12-3/TRBV12-4
d_gene: TRBD2
j_gene: NA
CDR3aa: CASSPGGAQETQYF

v_gene: TRBV7-6
d_gene: NA
j_gene: TRBJ2-3
CDR3aa: CASSFGAQGADTQYF

v_gene: TRBV20-1
d_gene: NA
j_gene: TRBJ1-1
CDR3aa: CSARILGRDTEAFF

v_gene: TRBV11-2
d_gene: TRBD1
j_gene: TRBJ2-7
CDR3aa: CASSSGTGNYEQYF

v_gene: TRBV24-1
d_gene: NA
j_gene: TRBJ2-3
CDR3aa: CATSSGRDTQYF

v_gene: TRBV27
d_gene: NA
j_gene: TRBJ2-5
CDR3aa: CASSFLGTGPGETQYF

v_gene: TRBV28
d_gene: NA
j_gene: TRBJ2-3
CDR3aa: CASSFLSASTDTQYF

v_gene: TRBV7-6
d_gene: TRBD2
j_gene: NA
CDR3aa: CASSLAGRGQETQYF

v_gene: TRBV28
d_gene: NA
j_gene: NA
CDR3aa: CASSLGTFAYEQYF

v_gene: TRBV10-2
d_gene: TRBD2
j_gene: TRBJ2-4
CDR3aa: CASKQAGAMWEQYF

v_gene: TRBV7-9
d_gene: NA
j_gene: TRBJ1-1
CDR3aa: CASREMGGITEAFF

v_gene: TRBV7-9
d_gene: NA
j_gene: TRBJ2-1
CDR3aa: CASSLASSYNEQFF

v_gene: TRBV7-9
d_gene: TRBD1
j_gene: TRBJ1-2
CDR3aa: CASSPTGGVYGYTF

v_gene: TRBV28
d_gene: NA
j_gene: TRBJ1-5
CDR3aa: CASSLWAGSNQPQHF

v_gene: TRBV7-3
d_gene: NA
j_gene: NA
CDR3aa: CASSPGGGDSYEQYF

v_gene: TRBV6-6
d_gene: NA
j_gene: TRBJ1-1
CDR3aa: CASSYSKGRTEAFF

v_gene: TRBV12-3/TRBV12-4
d_gene: TRBD1
j_gene: TRBJ1-1
CDR3aa: CASSSWTGSNSAFF

v_gene: TRBV12-3/TRBV12-4
d_gene: NA
j_gene: TRBJ2-1
CDR3aa: CASSQPQEGSSYNEQFF

v_gene: TRBV10-3
d_gene: TRBD2
j_gene: NA
CDR3aa: CAISSPSGRDNEQFF

v_gene: TRBV6-7
d_gene: TRBD2
j_gene: NA
CDR3aa: CASSYSGTSVSDEQFF

v_gene: TRBV12-3/TRBV12-4
d_gene: TRBD1
j_gene: TRBJ1-6
CDR3aa: CASSDRGGYNSPLHF

v_gene: TRBV15
d_gene: NA
j_gene: TRBJ1-2
CDR3aa: CATSRGLGRGYGYTF

v_gene: TRBV6-6
d_gene: TRBD2
j_gene: TRBJ2-1
CDR3aa: CASSSTSGGNSYNEQFF

v_gene: TRBV7-6
d_gene: TRBD1
j_gene: NA
CDR3aa: CASSLGTGGEQYF

v_gene: TRBV7-3
d_gene: TRBD2
j_gene: NA
CDR3aa: CASSLIGLAGANEQFF

v_gene: TRBV7-2
d_gene: NA
j_gene: TRBJ2-7
CDR3aa: CASSIQGFEQYF

v_gene: TRBV6-4
d_gene: TRBD2
j_gene: TRBJ2-3
CDR3aa: CASSDSAGPADTQYF

v_gene: TRBV6-2/TRBV6-3
d_gene: NA
j_gene: TRBJ2-1
CDR3aa: CASSYSPNYEQFF

v_gene: TRBV7-2
d_gene: TRBD1
j_gene: NA
CDR3aa: CASSFYRGTPYEQYF